This TCR beta chain was captured in a study of beta chain features in type 1 diabetes. Overall study findings and caveats: TCRB CDR3 length was moderately but significantly reduced in all four CD4+ subsets of Type 1 diabetes patients. Within the patient group, naive, central memory and Treg TCRB repertoires appeared more similar to each other than within healthy donors. Insertions were fewer and deletions more numerous at VDJ junctions in type 1 diabetes patients. The question left open here concerned HLA type influencing TCRB rearrangement.

Losses at the gene ends were 4 bases for V and 5 bases for J; bases not matched to a gene: 6. CDR1 is SEHNR and CDR2 is FQNEAQ in the germline V gene (reference sequence). This CDR3 has 14 amino acids. The investigators reverse transcribed all of the isolated RNA, so they sequenced expressed TCRB transcripts. This table comes from immunoSEQ multiplex PCR, and its TCRdb copy is limited to in-frame clones, with some not included. This table has almost 350,000 clones, about a tenth appearing once. Remarks on this clone: Its matching antigen is unknown.

The TCR comes from a man aged 25-45 years with type 1 diabetes. The chain employs TRBV7-9 and TRBJ2-5, with 8 bases that match TRBD1. What was sequenced was central memory CD4+ T cells from blood. The CDR3 DNA sequence: TGTGCCAGCAGCTCCGACAGGGGCCGGGAGACCCAGTACTTC. Translation: CASSSDRGRETQYF.